What follows is one T cell receptor (beta chain) and its context. Per the authors' pipeline: Researchers report that nucleated cell counts were estimated from reference gene primer amplification. Libraries were prepared by immunoSEQ multiplex PCR; TCRdb keeps only in-frame clonotypes and omits some of them. V, J and clone size derive from that table, while D and trimming were established from the DNA sequence. The repertoire includes around 440,000 clones, around 89% of them detected once, and over 10% sits in the top ten. One Seattle source followed patients from active infection through their disease course. The CDR3 runs to 13 residues. Germline assignment: CDR1 SQVTM and CDR2 ANQGSEA. Trimming took off 5 bases at V and 8 bases at J, with 13 bases between the two ends. This entry comes from a study of blood T cell repertoires in COVID-19. Turning to the study itself: Some COVID-19 samples were acute and others convalescent; all came from the United States, Italy and Spain. T cells, B-cell-depleted T cells, or PBMCs provided the cDNA or gDNA that served as material.

The chain couples TRBV29-1 to TRBJ1-6; D unresolved. The specimen was peripheral blood. This TCR was recovered from a woman in her forties or fifties with COVID-19, enrolled during active disease. Here the CDR3 reads CSVKEGGDSPLHF. CDR3 nucleotide sequence: TGCAGCGTTAAGGAGGGCGGCGATTCACCCCTCCACTTT.